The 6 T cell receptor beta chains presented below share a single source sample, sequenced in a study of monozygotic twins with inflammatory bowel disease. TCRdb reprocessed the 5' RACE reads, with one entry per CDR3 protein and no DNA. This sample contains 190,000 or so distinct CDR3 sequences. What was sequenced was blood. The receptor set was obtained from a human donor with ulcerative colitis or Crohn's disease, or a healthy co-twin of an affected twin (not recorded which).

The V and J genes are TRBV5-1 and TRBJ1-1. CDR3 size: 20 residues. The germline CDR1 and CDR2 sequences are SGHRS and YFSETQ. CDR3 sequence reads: CASSLSAWAGLSASITEAFF.

CDR3 amino acids: CASSSIGLPYNEQFF. The J gene is TRBJ2-1, the V gene TRBV2. The V gene's germline CDR1 is SNHLY and CDR2 FYNNEI. This CDR3 region has 15 residues.

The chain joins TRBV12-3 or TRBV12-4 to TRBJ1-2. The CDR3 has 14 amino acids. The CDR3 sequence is CASSLTRRHYGYTF.

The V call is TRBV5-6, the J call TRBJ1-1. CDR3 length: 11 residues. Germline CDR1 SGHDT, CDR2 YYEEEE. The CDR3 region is CASSSMGEAFF.

This chain's CDR3 is CASSDSGYTEAFF. The chain carries TRBV2 and TRBJ1-1; TCRdb outputs TRBD1, but without DNA this stays unchecked. The CDR3 sequence is 13 residues long. The germline gives CDR1 SNHLY, CDR2 FYNNEI.

CDR3 amino acids: CASSPRASGDSGAKETQYF. This chain connects TRBV18 to TRBJ2-5; the TRBD2 assignment by TCRdb is unverifiable without DNA. The CDR3 consists of 19 residues. Germline loops: CDR1 KGHSH, CDR2 LQKENI. The full variable domain, with the rest looked up from reference TRBV18 and TRBJ2-5, is NAGVMQNPRHLVRRRGQEARLRCSPMKGHSHVYWYRQLPEEGLKFMVYLQKENIIDESGMPKERFSAEFPKEGPSILRIQQVVRGDSAAYFCASSPRASGDSGAKETQYFGPGTRLLVL.